Shown below are 11 T cell receptor beta chains from a single sample sequenced in a study of T-cell memory formation after mild COVID-19. One entry per CDR3 protein, called by TCRdb with MiXCR from the 5' RACE reads. The repertoire has 350,000 to 550,000 distinct CDR3 sequences, about a sixth of them found once; the top ten carry about 22%. The sample consisted of PBMCs or a T cell subset sorted from them (not recorded which). These receptor sequences come from a man aged 18-30 years who had mild COVID-19 (a few samples of this study predate the infection). Cell type and time point are not known.

This clonotype has only a few counts. V is TRBV2 and J is TRBJ1-3, with TRBD1 matching over 8 bases. The CDR3 is made up of 15 amino acids. Germline V gene lookup returns CDR1 SNHLY and CDR2 FYNNEI. V shed 2 bases and J 4 bases; nucleotides not matched to a gene: 4. CDR3 amino acids: CASSEQGAIGNTIYF. CDR3 bases: TGTGCCAGCAGTGAACAGGGGGCTATCGGAAACACCATATATTTT.

The table lists this clonotype with a few counts. This sequence joins TRBV6-5 and TRBJ2-5; D ambiguous. Trimming took off 8 bases at V and 7 bases at J, with 17 bases between the two ends. The CDR3 consists of 13 residues. The germline V gene encodes CDR1 MNHEY and CDR2 SVGAGI. The CDR3 region has the DNA TGTGCCAGCGGCGAGAACGGGCTGGCGACCCAGTACTTC. Residues: CASGENGLATQYF.

The gene calls are TRBV6-5 and TRBJ1-1, with a possible D match to TRBD1 (6 bases). V lost 1 base and J 6 bases, leaving 9 bases between the germline ends. The germline V gene encodes CDR1 MNHEY and CDR2 SVGAGI. The CDR3 is 13 residues long. CDR3 in amino acids: CASSYLQGSEAFF. The DNA for the CDR3 is TGTGCCAGCAGTTACTTACAGGGATCTGAAGCTTTCTTT.

This clonotype came up a few times. The rearrangement uses TRBV24-1 and TRBJ2-1, with D maybe TRBD2 (5 bases). Trimming took off 2 bases at V and 15 bases at J, with 16 bases between the two ends. The CDR3 contains 13 residues. The germline gives CDR1 KGHDR, CDR2 SFDVKD. As DNA, the CDR3 is TGTGCCACCAGTGATTATGATTCGAAGGAGGTGTTCTTC. Its translation is CATSDYDSKEVFF.

V and J are TRBV4-3 and TRBJ1-2; tentatively, D is TRBD1 (6 bases). Germline values: CDR1 LGHNA, CDR2 YSLEER. Trimming cost V 0 bases and J 6 bases, with 17 bases left between them. The CDR3 runs to 16 residues. This CDR3 is CASSQEWDTLRNGYTF. In DNA, the CDR3 is TGCGCCAGCAGCCAAGAATGGGACACCTTAAGGAATGGCTACACCTTC.

This clonotype was seen more than once but under ten times. The V and J genes are TRBV6-6 and TRBJ2-1, with no clear D. Trimming cost V 0 bases and J 10 bases, with 7 bases left between them. Germline V CDR1 and CDR2: MNHNY, SVGAGI (reference sequence). CDR3 length: 12 residues. Written as DNA, the CDR3 is TGTGCCAGCAGTTACTCGCCTCTCGAGCAGTTCTTC. Translation: CASSYSPLEQFF.

This sequence joins TRBV6-2 or TRBV6-3 and TRBJ2-1, with D maybe TRBD2 (5 bases). The V and J ends lost 6 bases and 10 bases respectively, with 10 bases between them. Germline lookup yields CDR1 MNHEY and CDR2 SVGEGT. The CDR3 runs 11 residues. DNA for the CDR3: TGTGCCAGCAGGGATCGGGGAGAGCAGTTCTTC. Residues: CASRDRGEQFF.

The rearrangement joins TRBV6-2 or TRBV6-3 to TRBJ2-1, with TRBD1 as a possible D gene (5 bases). Germline CDR1 reads MNHEY; CDR2 reads SVGEGT. The CDR3 is made up of 11 amino acids. V was clipped by 2 bases and J by 11 bases, with 7 bases between them. CDR3: CASSYDSKQFF. CDR3 bases: TGTGCCAGCAGTTACGACAGCAAGCAGTTCTTC.

This clonotype was seen a handful of times. This chain links TRBV7-9 with TRBJ2-4, with D possibly being TRBD1 or TRBD2 (6 bases each). The germline V and J ends were trimmed by 0 bases and 7 bases, with 16 bases remaining between them. This CDR3 is built from 16 residues. Germline V gene lookup returns CDR1 SEHNR and CDR2 FQNEAQ (reference sequence). Written as DNA, the CDR3 is TGTGCCAGCAGCTTAGCGATGGGGGGCATTAAGAACATTCAGTACTTC. Its protein is CASSLAMGGIKNIQYF.

The rearrangement joins TRBV4-2 to TRBJ2-2, with 11 bases matching TRBD1. The V and J ends lost 0 bases and 7 bases, in that order; junction bases with no gene match: 13. Germline CDR1 reads LGHNA; CDR2 reads YNFKEQ. The length of the CDR3 is 19 residues. For the CDR3, the DNA is TGTGCCAGCAGCCAAGATCCAGCTTGGGGACAGGGGGTTGTCGGGGAGCTGTTTTTT. As protein: CASSQDPAWGQGVVGELFF.

V gene TRBV29-1 combines with J gene TRBJ1-1; D is ambiguous. Trimming removed 5 bases from V and 11 bases from J, with 18 bases in between. The CDR3 contains 12 residues. Looked up from germline, CDR1 is SQVTM and CDR2 is ANQGSEA. The CDR3 bases are TGCAGCGTTCAACCCCTCCCGGGCGTGGCTTTCTTT. This translates into CSVQPLPGVAFF.